This T cell receptor (beta chain) was identified during a study of blood T cells in healthy people across ages. Notes on the study in general: Long-lived and aged donors differed, with more naive CD4+ cells and higher diversity in the long-lived.

The germline V gene has CDR1 MNHEY and CDR2 SVGAGI. V lost 4 bases to trimming and J lost 6 bases, with 18 bases between them. This CDR3 comprises 15 residues. Details on this clonotype: Its antigen is as yet unknown.

Primed by a sample-barcoded 5' primer and a J-beta primer mix, a second PCR proceeded for roughly 6 to 12 cycles. TCRdb re-called the 5' RACE reads with MiXCR, one entry per CDR3 protein. The sample contains over 1.5 million distinct CDR3 sequences, around 50% of which appear only once. J is TRBJ1-2 and V is TRBV6-5; tentative D call: TRBD1 (5 bases). This TCR came from a woman aged 40-49 years in good health. Sequencing input: blood. The CDR3 region is CASSSTIRDGNGYTF. The CDR3 DNA reads as TGTGCCAGCAGTTCCACAATCCGGGACGGGAATGGCTACACCTTC.